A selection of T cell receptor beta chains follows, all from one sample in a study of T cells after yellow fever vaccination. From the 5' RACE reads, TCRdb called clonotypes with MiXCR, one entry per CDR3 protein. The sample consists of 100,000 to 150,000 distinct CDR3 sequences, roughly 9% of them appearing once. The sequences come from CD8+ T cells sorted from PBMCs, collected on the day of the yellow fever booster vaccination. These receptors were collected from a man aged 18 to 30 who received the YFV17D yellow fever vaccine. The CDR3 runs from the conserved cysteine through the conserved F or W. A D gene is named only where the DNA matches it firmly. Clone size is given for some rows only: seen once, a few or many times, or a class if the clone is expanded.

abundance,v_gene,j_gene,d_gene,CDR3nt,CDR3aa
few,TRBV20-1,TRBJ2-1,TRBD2,TGCAGTGCTAGGGGGGGGACCTCCTACAATGAGCAGTTCTTC,CSARGGTSYNEQFF
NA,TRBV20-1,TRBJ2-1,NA,TGCAGTGCTAGAGATCCCCCAGGGCACGAGCAGTTCTTC,CSARDPPGHEQFF
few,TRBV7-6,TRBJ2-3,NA,TGTGCCAGCAGCCGCAGAACCTTGGGCACAGATACGCAGTATTTT,CASSRRTLGTDTQYF
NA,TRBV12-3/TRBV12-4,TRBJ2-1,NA,TGTGCCAGCAGACCGGGACCGTCCTACAATGAGCAGTTCTTC,CASRPGPSYNEQFF
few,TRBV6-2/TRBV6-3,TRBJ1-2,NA,TGTGCCATCGACGGTCAACGGGGCGGCTACACCTTC,CAIDGQRGGYTF
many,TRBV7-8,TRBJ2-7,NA,TGTGCCAGCAGCTTAGTTGCGGATGAGCAGTACTTC,CASSLVADEQYF
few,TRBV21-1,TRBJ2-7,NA,TGTGCCAGAACTCAGGGTGTGCTCGAGCAGTACTTC,CARTQGVLEQYF
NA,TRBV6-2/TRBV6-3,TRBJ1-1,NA,TGTGCCAGCAGTTACTTACCTCGGGTTGAAGCTTTCTTT,CASSYLPRVEAFF
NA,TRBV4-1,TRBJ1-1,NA,TGCGCCAGCAGCCATCAAGGTGCGCCATTGAACACTGAAGCTTTCTTT,CASSHQGAPLNTEAFF
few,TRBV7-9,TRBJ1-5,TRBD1,TGTGCCAGCAGCGATGACAGGGCCCACAATCAGCCCCAGCATTTT,CASSDDRAHNQPQHF
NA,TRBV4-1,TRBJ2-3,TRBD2,TGCGCCAGCAGCCACGGGACTAGCTCGGGAGATACGCAGTATTTT,CASSHGTSSGDTQYF
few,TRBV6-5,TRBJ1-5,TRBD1,TGTGCCAGCAGTCCGGGCGGACAGGGGAGGAATCAGCCCCAGCATTTT,CASSPGGQGRNQPQHF
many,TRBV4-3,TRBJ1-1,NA,TGCGCCAGCAGCCTACGGACCGCTCAGAACACTGAAGCTTTCTTT,CASSLRTAQNTEAFF
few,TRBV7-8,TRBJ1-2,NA,TGTGCCAGCAGCTTAGCAGCAGGCCTCCTTTATGGCTACACCTTC,CASSLAAGLLYGYTF
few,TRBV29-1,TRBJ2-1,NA,TGCAGCGTTGACCTCCTGACGGGCTACAATGAGCAGTTCTTC,CSVDLLTGYNEQFF
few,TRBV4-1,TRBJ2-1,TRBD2,TGCGCCAGCAGCCCCAGCGGGGGGGACAATGAGCAGTTCTTC,CASSPSGGDNEQFF
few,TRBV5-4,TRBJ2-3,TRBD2,TGTGCCAGCAGCTCCTCGACTAGCGGGGGCCCGGATACGCAGTATTTT,CASSSSTSGGPDTQYF
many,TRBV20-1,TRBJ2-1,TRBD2,TGCAGTGCCCGGGCGGGACTAGCGGGGGGACAATCCTACAATGAGCAGTTCTTC,CSARAGLAGGQSYNEQFF
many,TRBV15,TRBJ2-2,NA,TGTGCCACCAGCAGAGGGGGGCGGGGACAGTTTACCGGGGAGCTGTTTTTT,CATSRGGRGQFTGELFF
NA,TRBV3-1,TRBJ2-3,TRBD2,TGTGCCAGCAGCCAAGGTTATAGCGGGACAGATACGCAGTATTTT,CASSQGYSGTDTQYF